The present TCR beta chain was sequenced within a study of T cell responses to AZD1222 COVID-19 vaccine. Study information: Pooling of second doses given at about 4 or about 12 weeks was done.

As regards this clone: Its antigen is not known.

Findings and limits, study-wide: Clonal diversity was possibly underestimated; the donors were predominantly white British and more often female. After the peak T cell response, and only then, were repertoires sampled.

The CDR3 sequence is 14 residues long. From germline, CDR1 is SGHDN and CDR2 FVKESK. V lost 6 bases to trimming and J lost 5 bases, with 13 bases between them. Assay used: immunoSEQ multiplex PCR; TCRdb lists only in-frame clones, some missing. Among about 97,000 clones listed, over 75% were seen once. This chain joins TRBV14 and TRBJ1-4; D gene uncertain. The receptor comes from an adult in good health. Sequenced here: peripheral blood, sampled on day 0 of AZD1222 vaccination. The CDR3 sequence is CASSYNNRNEKLFF. The CDR3 DNA is TGTGCCAGCAGTTACAACAACAGAAATGAAAAACTGTTTTTT.